This T cell receptor (beta chain) was captured in a study of T-cell reconstitution after alpha-beta-depleted transplantation in children. The study, taken as a whole, reports: At the one-year point after transplant, T-cell counts and TCRbeta diversity were found to come mostly from T cells that had been newly produced.

The CDR3 totals 16 residues. The germline gives CDR1 LGHDT, CDR2 YNNKEL (reference sequence). V dropped 0 bases and J dropped 7 bases, with 19 bases sitting between them. A word on this clonotype: Its antigen remains unknown.

Preparation of the TCRbeta library involved a method that used unique molecular identifiers. TCRdb re-analysed the PCR reads in MiXCR, keeping a single row per CDR3 protein. The data contain about 300,000 distinct CDR3 sequences, 6% to 10% of them seen just once; the ten biggest clones take up approximately 8.6%. The sample consisted of peripheral blood, taken 360 days after TCRalphabeta/CD19-depleted stem cell transplant. J is TRBJ2-7 and V is TRBV3-1; D gene uncertain. The sequence was collected from a female patient aged 2-9 years who had a stem cell transplant for Fanconi anemia, so the T cells may come from the graft donor. CDR3 in amino acids: CASSQDSILTLGEQYF. The CDR3 coding sequence is TGTGCCAGCAGCCAAGATTCGATTCTTACTCTGGGGGAGCAGTACTTC.